These T cell receptor beta chains were read from a single sample in a study of human T cells and chemical hapten exposure. Using its own MiXCR run on the RACE reads, TCRdb lists one record per CDR3 protein. Here the sample spans tens of thousands of distinct CDR3 sequences, around 30% being singletons. The sample in question was whole blood, obtained in connection with sensitization to the hapten diphenylcyclopropenone (DPC). These receptors all come from a man aged 40-55 years with alopecia areata. Some clones in this sample may be carry-over from other donors' samples. Each CDR3 is given with its conserved first and last residue. A D gene is named only where the DNA matches it firmly. The size entry is marked missing in some rows and otherwise reads once, few, many or a size class.

clone_size j_call v_call d_call cdr3_nt cdr3_aa
- TRBJ2-1 TRBV11-3 - TGTGCCAGCAGCCCTAATTCGATCAATGAGCAGTTCTTC CASSPNSINEQFF
few TRBJ1-2 TRBV28 TRBD1 TGTGCCAGCAGGCCGCCGGGACAGGGGAATGGCTACACCTTC CASRPPGQGNGYTF
- TRBJ2-3 TRBV27 TRBD2 TGTGCCAGCAGTTGGACGACTAGCGGGAGCCCAGATACGCAGTATTTT CASSWTTSGSPDTQYF
- TRBJ1-2 TRBV12-3/TRBV12-4 - TGTGCCAGCAGTTTAGGGGGCTTCTATGGCTACACCTTC CASSLGGFYGYTF
few TRBJ2-5 TRBV10-2 - TGCGCCAGCACCTTACCTAGCGCCCAAGAGACCCAGTACTTC CASTLPSAQETQYF
- TRBJ2-5 TRBV28 - TGTGCCAGCAGTTCGCAGAATACCCAGTACTTC CASSSQNTQYF
- TRBJ2-2 TRBV6-5 - TGTGCCAGCAGTTACTCTCCGGTGGCCGGGGAGCTGTTTTTT CASSYSPVAGELFF
- TRBJ2-1 TRBV6-2/TRBV6-3 TRBD1 TGTGCCAGCAGTTACGGGGGGACAGGGTCGGATGAGCAGTTCTTC CASSYGGTGSDEQFF
- TRBJ1-2 TRBV14 - TGTGCCAGCAGCCACTCCGACAGGTCCTGGAGCGGCTACACCTTC CASSHSDRSWSGYTF
few TRBJ2-3 TRBV7-3 TRBD2 TGTGCCAGCAGCTTAGATGGCGGGAGGTCCGCAGATACGCAGTATTTT CASSLDGGRSADTQYF
few TRBJ2-3 TRBV6-2/TRBV6-3 TRBD2 TGTGCCAGCAGTTCCCCGGGCCTAGCGGGATTCACAGATACGCAGTATTTT CASSSPGLAGFTDTQYF
- TRBJ1-1 TRBV5-1 - TGCGCCAGCAGCTGGGCGACAGGATTGAACACTGAAGCTTTCTTT CASSWATGLNTEAFF
few TRBJ2-1 TRBV6-2/TRBV6-3 - TGTGCCAGCAGTTATCACAATGAGCAGTTCTTC CASSYHNEQFF
- TRBJ2-5 TRBV3-1 - TGTGCCAGCTCCCCGACGGGCACAGCTAATCAAGAGACCCAGTACTTC CASSPTGTANQETQYF
- TRBJ2-7 TRBV6-5 - TGTGCCAGCAGAGAACATGTTTCCTACGAGCAGTACTTC CASREHVSYEQYF
few TRBJ2-5 TRBV3-1 - TGTGCCAGCAGCAAAGTCGAGACCCAGTACTTC CASSKVETQYF
few TRBJ1-2 TRBV6-5 - TGTGCCAGCAGTTATACAGGGTATGGCTACACCTTC CASSYTGYGYTF
few TRBJ2-7 TRBV28 TRBD2 TGTGCCAGCCTTAATAGCGGGAGCACGGACGAGCAGTACTTC CASLNSGSTDEQYF
- TRBJ2-7 TRBV13 TRBD2 TGTGCCAGCAGCTTTGGGACTAGCGGGAGTGAGCAGTACTTC CASSFGTSGSEQYF
- TRBJ1-4 TRBV7-9 TRBD1 TGTGCCAGCAGCTTAGAGACAGGGGAGAAACTGTTTTTT CASSLETGEKLFF
many TRBJ2-6 TRBV5-1 - TGCGCCAGCAGCTTGGCGTCGGGGGTCACTGGGGCCAACGTCCTGACTTTC CASSLASGVTGANVLTF
- TRBJ2-7 TRBV7-9 - TGTGCCAGCAGCTCCCGGGACGGGGTTTATGAGCAGTACTTC CASSSRDGVYEQYF
few TRBJ1-1 TRBV20-1 - TGCAGTGCTAGTGTAGCAGCCACTGAAGCTTTCTTT CSASVAATEAFF
- TRBJ2-1 TRBV3-1 TRBD2 TGTGCCAGCAGCCGAGAGGAGCGGGAGTATGAGCAGTTCTTC CASSREEREYEQFF
- TRBJ1-4 TRBV18 - TGTGCCAGCTCACCTTCGGGACCTAATGAAAAACTGTTTTTT CASSPSGPNEKLFF
- TRBJ1-2 TRBV20-1 TRBD1 TGCAGTGGTGGACAGGGCGGAACTAAAGGCTACACCTTC CSGGQGGTKGYTF